The subject of this entry is one T cell receptor beta chain. This sample is drawn from a study of blood T cell repertoires in COVID-19. About the study: From the United States, Italy and Spain came samples of acute and convalescent COVID-19.

Per the original data handling: Reference gene primers were amplified, and this amplification served to estimate nucleated cell counts. TCRdb keeps only in-frame clones here, not all; method: immunoSEQ multiplex PCR. V and J calls plus clone size are reproduced from that table; the DNA served to infer D and trimming. Among some 290,000 clones listed, just under 90% were seen once. Between the trimmed V and J ends, which lost 3 bases and 2 bases, there was a span of 8 bases. The CDR3 runs 13 residues. The chain is built from TRBV12-3 or TRBV12-4 and TRBJ2-7; D is uncertain. Sequenced: peripheral blood. This TCR was sampled from a woman under 40 with COVID-19, enrolled during active disease. The CDR3, as DNA: TGTGCCAGCAGTTTGGGCACCACCTACGAGCAGTACTTC. It translates to CASSLGTTYEQYF.